This T cell receptor beta chain was identified during a study of cytomegalovirus exposure and HLA in healthy donors. Background on the study: An analysis done earlier identified roughly 120 million unique TCR beta sequences from around 180 million T cells. Study results and limitations: Specific recognition of CMV antigens was confirmed in vitro for three chains (all CMV-associated). V- and J-gene trimming of TCR beta was linked (in a later analysis) to a missense DCLRE1C variant.

The PCR ran on 60 Vbeta and 13 Jbeta primers. Sequenced by immunoSEQ multiplex PCR; TCRdb stores in-frame clones only, minus some. This table holds more than 80,000 clones, roughly 75% found once. As to this clone: The antigen is undetermined.

Germline V CDR1 and CDR2: KGHSH, LQKENI. V gave up 2 bases and J gave up 2 bases; unmatched junction bases: 1. The CDR3 runs 14 residues. The TCR originated in a man aged 40-49 years in good health and CMV-seronegative. The chain joins TRBV18 to TRBJ2-5; 8 bases agree with TRBD1. Sequencing was done on a sample of PBMCs. Here the CDR3 reads CASSPDRGQETQYF. The CDR3 DNA is TGTGCCAGCTCACCAGACAGGGGACAAGAGACCCAGTACTTC.